This passage covers 13 T cell receptor beta chains from one sample sequenced in a study of T cell repertoires in aging, cancer and after chemotherapy. Multiplex touch-down PCR with TRB-A/B primers amplified rearranged V-D-J TRB sequences. TCRdb redid the calling of the multiplex PCR reads with MiXCR, one entry per CDR3 protein. Here the sample spans approximately 18,000 distinct CDR3 sequences, 40% to 55% being singletons. TCR beta rearrangements were amplified from peripheral blood genomic DNA. The sequencing input was blood. The receptors were sampled from a human donor in good health.

This sequence joins TRBV6-1 and TRBJ2-2; D is possibly TRBD1 or TRBD2 (6 bases each). CDR3 size: 14 residues. V dropped 7 bases and J dropped 5 bases, with 14 bases sitting between them. Germline V lookup: CDR1 MNHNS, CDR2 SASEGT. CDR3 DNA: TGTGCCAGCAAGTTTGGGGGGCAGACCGGGGAGCTGTTTTTT. It specifies CASKFGGQTGELFF.

The chain combines TRBV19 with TRBJ2-7, with 8 bases fitting TRBD1. The CDR3 contains 15 residues. Germline loops: CDR1 LNHDA, CDR2 SQIVND (reference sequence). The V segment lost 3 bases and the J segment 2 bases; nucleotides outside the gene matches: 6. CDR3 in amino acids: CASSIAGTGTYEQYF. The CDR3 DNA is TGTGCCAGTAGTATCGCCGGGACAGGTACCTACGAGCAGTACTTC.

The rearrangement links TRBV6-6 to TRBJ2-3; 7 bases agree with TRBD1. The CDR3 covers 15 residues. The ends lost 6 bases at V and 2 bases at J; junction bases unmatched: 8. Germline-derived CDR1 and CDR2 are MNHNY and SVGAGI (reference sequence). CDR3 region: CASRFPGQYTDTQYF. The CDR3 region has the DNA TGTGCCAGCAGATTCCCGGGACAGTACACAGATACGCAGTATTTT.

The table lists this clonotype with a few counts. V usage is TRBV6-2 or TRBV6-3 and J usage is TRBJ2-2; 8 bases map to TRBD2. Looked up from germline, CDR1 is MNHEY and CDR2 is SVGEGT. The CDR3 spans 14 residues. The J segment lost 7 bases and the V segment lost 5 bases, leaving 6 bases of the junction unmatched. The CDR3 nucleotides read TGTGCCAGCAGTACGGGAGGGCCGAGCGGGGAGCTGTTTTTT. Translated: CASSTGGPSGELFF.

The genes are TRBV5-4 and TRBJ2-7; 12 positions match TRBD2. Unmatched junction bases numbered 10, after V lost 3 bases and J lost 6 bases. CDR3 length: 16 residues. The germline CDR1 and CDR2 sequences are SGHNT and YYREEE (reference sequence). CDR3 loop: CASSSPMTSGSGEQYF. In DNA, the CDR3 is TGTGCCAGCAGCTCCCCTATGACTAGCGGGAGTGGCGAGCAGTACTTC.

Remarks on this clonotype: A single base separates this from a much larger clone, so it may be a read error. The V and J genes are TRBV19 and TRBJ2-5, with TRBD1 matching 9 bases. The CDR3 extends over 13 amino acids. V was clipped by 6 bases and J by 5 bases; unmatched bases: 4. The germline V gene encodes CDR1 LNHDA and CDR2 SQIVND (reference sequence). For the CDR3, the DNA is TGTGCCAGTAGACGGGACAGGGAGGAGACCCAGTACTTC. It encodes CASRRDREETQYF.

The chain links TRBV6-5 to TRBJ1-6; TRBD1 aligns across 9 bases. Germline V gene data show CDR1 as MNHEY and CDR2 as SVGAGI. CDR3 length: 13 residues. V lost 6 bases to trimming and J lost 9 bases; unmatched junction nucleotides: 3. The CDR3 DNA follows: TGTGCCAGCAGCGACAGGGGGAGTTCACCCCTCCACTTT. Amino acids: CASSDRGSSPLHF.

This rearrangement joins TRBV5-1 to TRBJ2-6; no definite D call. There are 14 residues in the CDR3. Trimming cost V 1 base and J 1 base, with 3 bases left between them. Per germline, CDR1 SGHRS and CDR2 YFSETQ. In nucleotides, the CDR3 is TGCGCCAGCAGCTTGAGTTCTGGGGCCAACGTCCTGACTTTC. This gives the protein CASSLSSGANVLTF.

The chain is built from TRBV7-2 and TRBJ1-4, with D maybe TRBD1 (6 bases). CDR1 and CDR2 from the germline V gene are SGHTA and FQGNSA. V was pared by 3 bases and J by 2 bases, with 7 bases between. This CDR3 has 14 residues. CDR3 in amino acids: CASSLGHTNEKLFF. CDR3 DNA sequence: TGTGCCAGCAGCTTGGGACATACTAATGAAAAACTGTTTTTT. The full variable domain, in which reference TRBV7-2 and TRBJ1-4 provide the parts outside the CDR3, is GAGVSQSPSNKVTEKGKDVELRCDPISGHTALYWYRQSLGQGLEFLIYFQGNSAPDKSGLPSDRFSAERTGGSVSTLTIQRTQQEDSAVYLCASSLGHTNEKLFFGSGTQLSVL.

This chain connects TRBV19 to TRBJ2-6, with 7 bases fitting TRBD1. Trimming at V came to 8 bases and at J to 2 bases, leaving 6 bases not matched to a gene. The CDR3 loop spans 15 amino acids. From germline, CDR1 is LNHDA and CDR2 SQIVND (reference sequence). The CDR3 loop reads CASWDTGAGANVLTF. CDR3 DNA: TGTGCCAGTTGGGATACAGGGGCTGGGGCCAACGTCCTGACTTTC.

The genes are TRBV7-6 and TRBJ2-1; 14 positions agree with TRBD2. Trimming removed 5 bases from V and 1 base from J; junction bases left unmatched: 4. The CDR3 totals 17 residues. Germline CDR1 reads SGHVS; CDR2 reads FNYEAQ. This CDR3 is CASSTGLAGVSYNEQFF. CDR3 DNA: TGTGCCAGCAGCACGGGACTAGCGGGAGTGTCCTACAATGAGCAGTTCTTC.

V is TRBV29-1 and J is TRBJ1-3, with unresolved D. The CDR3 is 15 amino acids. Per germline, CDR1 SQVTM and CDR2 ANQGSEA. Trimming left V 7 bases short and J 6 bases short, with 22 bases between. CDR3 coding DNA: TGCAGCGCTTGGTATATGGATGGCGTAGAAAACACCATATATTTT. Translated, it gives CSAWYMDGVENTIYF.

This rearrangement joins TRBV30 to TRBJ1-2; D is unclear. The CDR3 is 13 residues long. With 3 bases removed from V and 4 bases from J, the gap between germline ends came to 12 bases. Germline CDR1 and CDR2: GTSNPN and SVGIG (reference sequence). The CDR3 coding sequence is TGTGCCTGGAGCGTAGACGGCCCCTATGGCTACACCTTC. Translating gives CAWSVDGPYGYTF. The complete variable domain, with remaining parts taken from reference TRBV30 and TRBJ1-2, reads SQTIHQWPATLVQPVGSPLSLECTVEGTSNPNLYWYRQAAGRGLQLLFYSVGIGQISSEVPQNLSASRPQDRQFILSSKKLLLSDSGFYLCAWSVDGPYGYTFGSGTRLTVV.